This TCR beta chain is from a study of T cell responses to AZD1222 COVID-19 vaccine. The CDR3 has 17 residues. The junction had 2 bases not matched to a gene; V was cut back by 0 bases and J by 1 base. The germline V gene encodes CDR1 SGHVS and CDR2 FNYEAQ. This table comes from immunoSEQ multiplex PCR, and its TCRdb copy is limited to in-frame clones, with some not included. The profile shows 90,000 to 120,000 clones, approximately 90% of them singletons. The chain uses TRBV7-6 and TRBJ2-3; 12 bases fit TRBD2. The sample in question was peripheral blood, obtained 28 days after the second AZD1222 dose. This clonotype was obtained from an adult who received the AZD1222 COVID-19 vaccine. The CDR3 here is CASSLAGTSGRTDTQYF. The CDR3 DNA follows: TGTGCCAGCAGCTTAGCCGGGACTAGCGGGCGCACAGATACGCAGTATTTT.